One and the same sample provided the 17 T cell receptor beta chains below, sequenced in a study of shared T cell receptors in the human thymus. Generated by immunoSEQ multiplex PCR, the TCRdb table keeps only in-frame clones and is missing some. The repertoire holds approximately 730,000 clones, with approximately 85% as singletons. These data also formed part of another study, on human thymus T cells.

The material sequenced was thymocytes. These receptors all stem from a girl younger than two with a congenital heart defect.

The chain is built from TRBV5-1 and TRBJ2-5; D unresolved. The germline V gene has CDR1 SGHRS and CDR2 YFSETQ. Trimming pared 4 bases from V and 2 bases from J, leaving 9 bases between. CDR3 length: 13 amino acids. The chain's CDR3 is CASSKVGQETQYF. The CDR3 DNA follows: TGCGCCAGCAGCAAGGTCGGGCAAGAGACCCAGTACTTC.

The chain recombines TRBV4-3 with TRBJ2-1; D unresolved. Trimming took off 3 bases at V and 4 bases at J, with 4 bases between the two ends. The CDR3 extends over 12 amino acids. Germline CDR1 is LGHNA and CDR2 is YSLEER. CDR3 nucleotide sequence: TGCGCCAGCAGCCATAGATACAATGAGCAGTTCTTC. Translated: CASSHRYNEQFF.

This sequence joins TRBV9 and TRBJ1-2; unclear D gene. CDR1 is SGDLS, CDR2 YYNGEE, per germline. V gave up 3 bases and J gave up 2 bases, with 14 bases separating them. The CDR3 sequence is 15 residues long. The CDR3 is CASSEEQIQNYGYTF. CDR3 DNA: TGTGCCAGCAGCGAGGAACAGATACAGAACTATGGCTACACCTTC.

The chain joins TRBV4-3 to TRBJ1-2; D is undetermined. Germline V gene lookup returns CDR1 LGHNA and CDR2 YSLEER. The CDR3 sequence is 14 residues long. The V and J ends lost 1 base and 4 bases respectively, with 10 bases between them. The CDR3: CASSQGGGGYGYTF. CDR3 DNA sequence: TGCGCCAGCAGCCAAGGGGGAGGCGGCTATGGCTACACCTTC.

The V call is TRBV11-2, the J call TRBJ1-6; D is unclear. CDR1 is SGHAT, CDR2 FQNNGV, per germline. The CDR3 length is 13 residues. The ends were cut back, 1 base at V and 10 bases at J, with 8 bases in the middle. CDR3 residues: CASSLVGGSPLHF. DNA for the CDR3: TGTGCCAGCAGCTTAGTTGGAGGATCACCCCTCCACTTT. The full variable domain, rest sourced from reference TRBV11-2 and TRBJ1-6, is EAGVAQSPRYKIIEKRQSVAFWCNPISGHATLYWYQQILGQGPKLLIQFQNNGVVDDSQLPKDRFSAERLKGVDSTLKIQPAKLEDSAVYLCASSLVGGSPLHFGNGTRLTVT.

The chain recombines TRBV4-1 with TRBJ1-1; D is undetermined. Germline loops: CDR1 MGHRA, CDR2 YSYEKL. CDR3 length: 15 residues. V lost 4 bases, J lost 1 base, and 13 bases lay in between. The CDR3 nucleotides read TGCGCCAGCAGCCCCCGTAGACAAGAGAACACTGAAGCTTTCTTT. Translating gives CASSPRRQENTEAFF.

The CDR3 region is CSVFYGTVLYNEQFF. The CDR3 coding sequence is TGCAGCGTCTTCTACGGGACAGTACTTTACAATGAGCAGTTCTTC. This chain links TRBV29-1 with TRBJ2-1, with TRBD1 matching over 7 bases. The germline V gene has CDR1 SQVTM and CDR2 ANQGSEA. V was pared by 6 bases and J by 4 bases, with 12 bases of the junction left unmatched. CDR3 length: 15 amino acids.

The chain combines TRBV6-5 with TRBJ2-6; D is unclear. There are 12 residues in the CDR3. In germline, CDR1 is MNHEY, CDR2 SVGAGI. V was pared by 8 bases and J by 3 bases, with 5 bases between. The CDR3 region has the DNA TGTGCCAGCGGAGATGGGGCCAACGTCCTGACTTTC. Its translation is CASGDGANVLTF.

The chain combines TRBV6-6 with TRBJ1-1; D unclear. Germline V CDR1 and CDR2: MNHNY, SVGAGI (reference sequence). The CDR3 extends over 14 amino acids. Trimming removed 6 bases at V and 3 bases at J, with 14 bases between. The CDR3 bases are TGTGCCAGCAGCCCCTTAGGAGTACACACTGAAGCTTTCTTT. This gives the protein CASSPLGVHTEAFF.

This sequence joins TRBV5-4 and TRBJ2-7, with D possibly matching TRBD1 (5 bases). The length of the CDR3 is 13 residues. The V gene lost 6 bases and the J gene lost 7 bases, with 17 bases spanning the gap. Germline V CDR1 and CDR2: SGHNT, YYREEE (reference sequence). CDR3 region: CASTHRGLREQYF. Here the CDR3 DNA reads TGTGCCAGCACCCATAGGGGCTTGCGAGAGCAGTACTTC.

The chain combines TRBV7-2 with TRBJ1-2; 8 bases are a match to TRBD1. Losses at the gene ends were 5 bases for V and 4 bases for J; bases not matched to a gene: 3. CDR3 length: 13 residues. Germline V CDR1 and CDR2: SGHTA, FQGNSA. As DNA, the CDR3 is TGTGCCAGCAGCCGACAGGGGTGCTATGGCTACACCTTC. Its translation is CASSRQGCYGYTF.

CDR3 sequence: CASSTNMLQGSHGYTF. The CDR3 coding sequence is TGTGCCAGCAGCACGAATATGCTACAGGGTTCACATGGCTACACCTTC. V is TRBV28 and J is TRBJ1-2; tentative D call: TRBD1 (6 bases). V was clipped by 6 bases and J by 6 bases, with 23 bases between them. The V gene's germline CDR1 is MDHEN and CDR2 SYDVKM. The CDR3 totals 16 residues.

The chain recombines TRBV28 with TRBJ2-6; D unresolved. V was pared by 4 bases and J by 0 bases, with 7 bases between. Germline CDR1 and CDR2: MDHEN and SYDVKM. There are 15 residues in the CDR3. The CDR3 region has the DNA TGTGCCAGCAGTTCCTCGAGCTCTGGGGCCAACGTCCTGACTTTC. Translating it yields CASSSSSSGANVLTF.

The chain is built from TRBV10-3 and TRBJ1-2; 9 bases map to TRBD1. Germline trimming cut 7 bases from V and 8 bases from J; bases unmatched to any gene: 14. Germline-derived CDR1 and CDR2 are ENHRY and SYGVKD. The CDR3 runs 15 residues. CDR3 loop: CAIKIGTGHNDGYTF. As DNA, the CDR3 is TGTGCCATCAAGATAGGGACAGGGCACAATGACGGCTACACCTTC.

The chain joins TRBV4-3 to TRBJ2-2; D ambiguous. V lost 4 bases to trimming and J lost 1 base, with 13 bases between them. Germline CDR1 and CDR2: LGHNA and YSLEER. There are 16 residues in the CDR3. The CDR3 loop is CASSRPFTLNTGELFF. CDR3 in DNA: TGCGCCAGCAGCCGGCCCTTTACCTTGAACACCGGGGAGCTGTTTTTT.

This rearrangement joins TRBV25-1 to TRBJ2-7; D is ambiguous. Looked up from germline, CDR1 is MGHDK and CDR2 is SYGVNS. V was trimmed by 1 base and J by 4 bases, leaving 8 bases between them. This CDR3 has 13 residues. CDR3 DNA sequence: TGTGCCAGCAGTGAATCAGGCTCTTACGAGCAGTACTTC. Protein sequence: CASSESGSYEQYF.

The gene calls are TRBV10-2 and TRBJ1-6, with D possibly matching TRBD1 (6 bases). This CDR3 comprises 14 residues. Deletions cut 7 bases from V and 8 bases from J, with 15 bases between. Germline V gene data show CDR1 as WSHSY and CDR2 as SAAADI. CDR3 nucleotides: TGCGCCAGCACCGCGGGCAGGGGACATTCACCCCTCCACTTT. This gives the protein CASTAGRGHSPLHF.